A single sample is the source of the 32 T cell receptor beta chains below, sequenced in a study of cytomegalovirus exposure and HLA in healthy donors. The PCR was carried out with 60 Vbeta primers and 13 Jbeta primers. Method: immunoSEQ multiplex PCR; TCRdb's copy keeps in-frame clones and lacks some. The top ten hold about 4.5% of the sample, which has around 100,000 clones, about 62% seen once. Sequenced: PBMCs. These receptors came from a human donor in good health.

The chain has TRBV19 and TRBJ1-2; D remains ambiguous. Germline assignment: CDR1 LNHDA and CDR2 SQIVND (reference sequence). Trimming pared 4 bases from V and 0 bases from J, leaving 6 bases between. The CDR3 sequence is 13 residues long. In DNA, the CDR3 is TGTGCCAGTAGTACAGGTCCTAACTATGGCTACACCTTC. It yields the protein CASSTGPNYGYTF.

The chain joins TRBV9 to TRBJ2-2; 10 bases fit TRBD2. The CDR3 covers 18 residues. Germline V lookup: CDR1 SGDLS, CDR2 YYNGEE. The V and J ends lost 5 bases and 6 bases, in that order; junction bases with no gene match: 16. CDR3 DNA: TGTGCCAGCAGTCAGCGGGGGGCTAGCGGGAGCCGGGCCGGGGAGCTGTTTTTT. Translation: CASSQRGASGSRAGELFF.

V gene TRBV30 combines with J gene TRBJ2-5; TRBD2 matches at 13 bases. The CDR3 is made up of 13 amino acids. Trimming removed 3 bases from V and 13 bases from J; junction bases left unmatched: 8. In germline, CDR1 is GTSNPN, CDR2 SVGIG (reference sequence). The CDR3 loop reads CAWSGTSGTRGYF. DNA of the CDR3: TGTGCCTGGAGCGGGACTAGCGGGACTCGTGGGTACTTC.

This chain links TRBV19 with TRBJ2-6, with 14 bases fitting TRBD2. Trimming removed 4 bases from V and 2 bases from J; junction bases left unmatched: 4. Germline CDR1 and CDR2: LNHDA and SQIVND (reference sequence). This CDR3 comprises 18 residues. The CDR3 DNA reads TGTGCCAGTAGTAGCAAGACTAGCGGGAGGGCTGGGGCCAACGTCCTGACTTTC. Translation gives CASSSKTSGRAGANVLTF.

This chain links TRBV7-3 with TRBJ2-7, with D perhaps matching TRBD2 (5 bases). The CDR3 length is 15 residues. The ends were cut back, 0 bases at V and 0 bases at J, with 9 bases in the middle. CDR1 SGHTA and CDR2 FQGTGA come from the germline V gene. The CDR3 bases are TGTGCCAGCAGCTTAACGGCGGGCCCCTCCTACGAGCAGTACTTC. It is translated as CASSLTAGPSYEQYF.

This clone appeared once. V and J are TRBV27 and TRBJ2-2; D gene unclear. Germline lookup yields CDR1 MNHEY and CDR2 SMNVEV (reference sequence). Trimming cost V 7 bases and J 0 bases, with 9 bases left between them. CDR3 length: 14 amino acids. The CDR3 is CASMLGANTGELFF. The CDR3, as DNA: TGTGCCAGCATGCTGGGCGCGAACACCGGGGAGCTGTTTTTT.

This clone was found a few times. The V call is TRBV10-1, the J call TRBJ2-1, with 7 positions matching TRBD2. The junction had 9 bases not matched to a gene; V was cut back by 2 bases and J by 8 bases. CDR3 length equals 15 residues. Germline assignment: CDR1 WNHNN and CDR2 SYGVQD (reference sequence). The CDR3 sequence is CASSEGASGTDEQFF. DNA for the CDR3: TGCGCCAGCAGTGAGGGCGCGAGCGGGACGGATGAGCAGTTCTTC.

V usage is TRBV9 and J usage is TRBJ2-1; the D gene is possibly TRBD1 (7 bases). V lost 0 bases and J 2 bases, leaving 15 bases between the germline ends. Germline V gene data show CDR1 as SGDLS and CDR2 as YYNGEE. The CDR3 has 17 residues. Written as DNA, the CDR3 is TGTGCCAGCAGCGTAGCCATAGGGGGGACAGCCTACAATGAGCAGTTCTTC. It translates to CASSVAIGGTAYNEQFF.

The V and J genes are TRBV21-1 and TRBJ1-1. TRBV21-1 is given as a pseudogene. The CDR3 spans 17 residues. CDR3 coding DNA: TGTGCCAGCAGCAAACTATGGAGGGGCGAGGAGAACACTGAAGCTTTCTTT. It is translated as CASSKLWRGEENTEAFF.

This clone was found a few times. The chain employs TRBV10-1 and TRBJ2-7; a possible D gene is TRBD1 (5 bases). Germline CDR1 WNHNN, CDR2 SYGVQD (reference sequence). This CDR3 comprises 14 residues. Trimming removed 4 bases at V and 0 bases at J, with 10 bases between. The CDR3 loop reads CASSGTTSSYEQYF. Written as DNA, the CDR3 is TGCGCCAGCAGTGGGACAACGAGCTCCTACGAGCAGTACTTC.

CDR3 residues: CASSFGLGQREGHEQFF. The DNA for the CDR3 is TGCGCCAGCAGCTTCGGACTCGGGCAGCGGGAGGGCCATGAGCAGTTCTTC. The rearrangement joins TRBV5-1 to TRBJ2-1; 10 nucleotides line up with TRBD2. Germline assignment: CDR1 SGHRS and CDR2 YFSETQ. The CDR3 consists of 17 residues. V gave up 2 bases and J gave up 8 bases; unmatched junction bases: 13.

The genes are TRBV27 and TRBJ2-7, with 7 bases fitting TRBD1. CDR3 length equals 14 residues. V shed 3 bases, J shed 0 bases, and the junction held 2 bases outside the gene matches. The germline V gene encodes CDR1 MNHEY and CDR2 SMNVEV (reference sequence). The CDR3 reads CASSFRTGSYEQYF. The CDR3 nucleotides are TGTGCCAGCAGTTTTCGGACAGGCTCCTACGAGCAGTACTTC.

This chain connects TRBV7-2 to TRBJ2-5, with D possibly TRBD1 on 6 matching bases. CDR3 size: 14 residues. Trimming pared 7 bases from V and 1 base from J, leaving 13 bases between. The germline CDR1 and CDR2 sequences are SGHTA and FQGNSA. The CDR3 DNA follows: TGTGCCAGCACGCCACGGACAGTCCAAGAGACCCAGTACTTC. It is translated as CASTPRTVQETQYF.

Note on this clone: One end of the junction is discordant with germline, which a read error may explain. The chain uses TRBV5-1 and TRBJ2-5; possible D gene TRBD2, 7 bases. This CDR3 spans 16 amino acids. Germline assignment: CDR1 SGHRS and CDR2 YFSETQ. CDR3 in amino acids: CAGSSLGGGAQETQYF. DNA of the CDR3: TGCGCCGGCAGCTCCCTAGGGGGAGGGGCCCAAGAGACCCAGTACTTC. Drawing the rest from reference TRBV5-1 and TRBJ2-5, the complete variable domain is KAGVTQTPRYLIKTRGQQVTLSCSPISGHRSVSWYQQTPGQGLQFLFEYFSETQRNKGNFPGRFSGRQFSNSRSEMNVSTLELGDSALYLCAGSSLGGGAQETQYFGPGTRLLVL.

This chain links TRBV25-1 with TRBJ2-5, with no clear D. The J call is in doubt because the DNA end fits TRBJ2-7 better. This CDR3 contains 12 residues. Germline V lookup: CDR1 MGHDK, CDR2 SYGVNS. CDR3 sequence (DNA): TGTGCCAGCAGTGAATCCTCCTACGAGCAGTACTTC. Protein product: CASSESSYEQYF.

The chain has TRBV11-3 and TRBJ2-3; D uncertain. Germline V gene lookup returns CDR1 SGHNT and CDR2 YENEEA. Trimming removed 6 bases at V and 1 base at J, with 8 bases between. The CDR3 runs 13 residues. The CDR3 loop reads CASRAFGTDTQYF. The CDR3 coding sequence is TGTGCCAGCAGGGCCTTTGGCACAGATACGCAGTATTTT.

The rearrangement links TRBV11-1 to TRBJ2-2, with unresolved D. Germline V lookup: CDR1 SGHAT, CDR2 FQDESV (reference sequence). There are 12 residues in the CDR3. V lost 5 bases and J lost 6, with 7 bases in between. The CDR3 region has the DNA TGTGCCAGCAGCCCCGGGTCCGGGGAGCTGTTTTTT. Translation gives CASSPGSGELFF.

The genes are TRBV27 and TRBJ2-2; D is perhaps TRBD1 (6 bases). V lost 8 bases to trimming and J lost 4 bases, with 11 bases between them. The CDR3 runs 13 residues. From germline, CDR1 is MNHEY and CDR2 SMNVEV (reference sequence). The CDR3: CASRTGSTGELFF. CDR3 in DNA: TGTGCCAGCCGAACAGGGTCCACCGGGGAGCTGTTTTTT.

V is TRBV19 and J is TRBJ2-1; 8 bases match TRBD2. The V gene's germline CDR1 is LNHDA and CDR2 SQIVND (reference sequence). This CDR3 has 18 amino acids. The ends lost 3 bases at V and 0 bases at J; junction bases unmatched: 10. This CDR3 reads CASSISGTKSFSYNEQFF. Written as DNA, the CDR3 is TGTGCCAGTAGTATTAGCGGGACCAAGTCATTCTCCTACAATGAGCAGTTCTTC. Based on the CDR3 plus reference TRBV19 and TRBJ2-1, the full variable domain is DGGITQSPKYLFRKEGQNVTLSCEQNLNHDAMYWYRQDPGQGLRLIYYSQIVNDFQKGDIAEGYSVSREKKESFPLTVTSAQKNPTAFYLCASSISGTKSFSYNEQFFGPGTRLTVL.

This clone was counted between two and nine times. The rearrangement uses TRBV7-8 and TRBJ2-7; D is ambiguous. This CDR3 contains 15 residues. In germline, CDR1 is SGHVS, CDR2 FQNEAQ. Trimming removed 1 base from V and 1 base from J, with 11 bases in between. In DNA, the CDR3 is TGTGCCAGCAGCTTAGGAAACCAGGTATCCTACGAGCAGTACTTC. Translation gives CASSLGNQVSYEQYF.

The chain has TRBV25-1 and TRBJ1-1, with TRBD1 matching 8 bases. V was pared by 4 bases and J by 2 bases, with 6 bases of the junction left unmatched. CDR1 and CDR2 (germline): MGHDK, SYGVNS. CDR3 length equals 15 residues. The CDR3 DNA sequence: TGTGCCAGCAGTGGCCAGACAGGGGTAAACACTGAAGCTTTCTTT. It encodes CASSGQTGVNTEAFF.

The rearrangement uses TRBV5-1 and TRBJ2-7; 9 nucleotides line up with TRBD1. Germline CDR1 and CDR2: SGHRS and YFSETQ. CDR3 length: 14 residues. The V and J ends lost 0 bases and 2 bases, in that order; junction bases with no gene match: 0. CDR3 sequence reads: CASSLGTGAYEQYF. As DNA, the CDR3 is TGCGCCAGCAGCTTGGGGACAGGGGCCTACGAGCAGTACTTC.

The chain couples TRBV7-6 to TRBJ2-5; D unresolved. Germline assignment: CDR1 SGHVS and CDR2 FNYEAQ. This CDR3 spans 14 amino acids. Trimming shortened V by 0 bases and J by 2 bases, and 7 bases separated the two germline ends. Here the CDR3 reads CASSLAVTQETQYF. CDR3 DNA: TGTGCCAGCAGCTTAGCGGTTACTCAAGAGACCCAGTACTTC.

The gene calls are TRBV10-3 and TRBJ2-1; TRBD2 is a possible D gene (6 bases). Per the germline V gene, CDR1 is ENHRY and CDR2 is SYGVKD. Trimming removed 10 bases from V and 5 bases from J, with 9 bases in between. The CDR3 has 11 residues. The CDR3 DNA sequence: TGTGCCAGCGGGGCTAACAATGAGCAGTTCTTC. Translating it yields CASGANNEQFF.

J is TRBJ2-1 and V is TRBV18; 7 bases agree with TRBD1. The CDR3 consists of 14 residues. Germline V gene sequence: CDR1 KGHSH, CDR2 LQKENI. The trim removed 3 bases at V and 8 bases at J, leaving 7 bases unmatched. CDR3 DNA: TGTGCCAGCTCACCCGATACAGGGGACCATGAGCAGTTCTTC. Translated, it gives CASSPDTGDHEQFF.

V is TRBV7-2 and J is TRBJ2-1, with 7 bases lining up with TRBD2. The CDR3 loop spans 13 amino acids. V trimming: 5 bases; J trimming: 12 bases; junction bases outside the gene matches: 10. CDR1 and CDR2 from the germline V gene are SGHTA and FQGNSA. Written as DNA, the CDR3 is TGTGCCAGCAGCATAAACGGGGCGGGAGTGCAGTTCTTC. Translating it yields CASSINGAGVQFF. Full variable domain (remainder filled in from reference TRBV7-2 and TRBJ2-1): GAGVSQSPSNKVTEKGKDVELRCDPISGHTALYWYRQSLGQGLEFLIYFQGNSAPDKSGLPSDRFSAERTGGSVSTLTIQRTQQEDSAVYLCASSINGAGVQFFGPGTRLTVL.

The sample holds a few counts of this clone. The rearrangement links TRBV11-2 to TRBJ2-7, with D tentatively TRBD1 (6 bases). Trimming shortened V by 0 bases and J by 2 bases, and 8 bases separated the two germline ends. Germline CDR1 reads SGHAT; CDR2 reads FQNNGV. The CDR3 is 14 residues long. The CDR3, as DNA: TGTGCCAGCAGCTTAGACACAGGGACCTACGAGCAGTACTTC. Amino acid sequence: CASSLDTGTYEQYF.

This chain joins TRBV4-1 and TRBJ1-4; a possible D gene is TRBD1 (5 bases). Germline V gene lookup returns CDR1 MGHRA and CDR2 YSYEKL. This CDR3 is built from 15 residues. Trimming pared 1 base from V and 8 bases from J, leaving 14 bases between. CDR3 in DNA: TGCGCCAGCAGCCAAGGACCCGACAGTGGCGAAAAACTGTTTTTT. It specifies CASSQGPDSGEKLFF.

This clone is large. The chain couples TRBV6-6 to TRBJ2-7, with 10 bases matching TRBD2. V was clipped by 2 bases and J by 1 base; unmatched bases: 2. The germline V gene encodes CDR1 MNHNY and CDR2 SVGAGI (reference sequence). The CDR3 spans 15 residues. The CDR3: CASSYETSGSYEQYF. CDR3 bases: TGTGCCAGCAGTTACGAGACTAGCGGGTCCTACGAGCAGTACTTC.

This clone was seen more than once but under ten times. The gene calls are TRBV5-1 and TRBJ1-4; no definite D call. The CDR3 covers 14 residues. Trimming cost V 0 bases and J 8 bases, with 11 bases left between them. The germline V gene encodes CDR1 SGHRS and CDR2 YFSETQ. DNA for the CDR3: TGCGCCAGCAGCTTGGGTTGGGGAGGCGAAAAACTGTTTTTT. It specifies CASSLGWGGEKLFF. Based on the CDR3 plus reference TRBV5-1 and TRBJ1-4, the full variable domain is KAGVTQTPRYLIKTRGQQVTLSCSPISGHRSVSWYQQTPGQGLQFLFEYFSETQRNKGNFPGRFSGRQFSNSRSEMNVSTLELGDSALYLCASSLGWGGEKLFFGSGTQLSVL.

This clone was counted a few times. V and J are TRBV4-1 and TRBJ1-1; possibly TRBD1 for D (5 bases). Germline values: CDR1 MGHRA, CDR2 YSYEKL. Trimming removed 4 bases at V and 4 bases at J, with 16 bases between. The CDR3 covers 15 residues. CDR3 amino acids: CASSLQDLQGTEAFF. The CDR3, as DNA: TGCGCCAGCAGCCTCCAGGATCTTCAGGGCACTGAAGCTTTCTTT.

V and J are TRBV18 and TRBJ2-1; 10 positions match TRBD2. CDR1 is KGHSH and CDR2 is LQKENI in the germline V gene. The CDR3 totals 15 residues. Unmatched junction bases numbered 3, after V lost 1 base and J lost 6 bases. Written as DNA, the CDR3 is TGTGCCAGCTCACCACGACAGCGGGAGGGCAATGAGCAGTTCTTC. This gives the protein CASSPRQREGNEQFF.